The text below deals with one T cell receptor beta chain. This CDR3 has 15 residues. Looked up from germline, CDR1 is SGHTA and CDR2 is FQGNSA. The junction had 5 bases not matched to a gene; V was cut back by 4 bases and J by 9 bases. Profiled with immunoSEQ multiplex PCR; TCRdb holds only in-frame clones, not every one. The table has under 12,000 clones, approximately 88% seen once. This entry is derived from a study of blood T cell repertoires in COVID-19. Study in general: From T cells, B-cell-depleted T cells, or PBMCs came the material, which was cDNA or gDNA.

The sequence was obtained from a human donor in a cohort sampled during active COVID-19. Input material: peripheral blood. The chain links TRBV7-2 to TRBJ2-1; 14 bases are shared with TRBD2. In DNA form, the CDR3 reads TGTGCCAGCAGCTCGGGACTAGCGGGAGCCGGTGAGCAGTTCTTC. This gives the protein CASSSGLAGAGEQFF.